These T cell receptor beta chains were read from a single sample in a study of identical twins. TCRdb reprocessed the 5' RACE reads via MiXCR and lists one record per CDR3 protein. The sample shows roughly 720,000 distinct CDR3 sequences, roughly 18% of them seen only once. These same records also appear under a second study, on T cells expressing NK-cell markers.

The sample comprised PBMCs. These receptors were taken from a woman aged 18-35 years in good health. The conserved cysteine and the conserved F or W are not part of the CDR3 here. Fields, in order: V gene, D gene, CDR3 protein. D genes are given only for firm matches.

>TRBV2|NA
ASTSGWPNRGYT
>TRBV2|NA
AGSASNEKLF
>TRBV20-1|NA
SGTDTNTEAF
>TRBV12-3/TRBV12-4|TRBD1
ASSFDRVGKAPLH
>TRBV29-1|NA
SVKENMNTEAF
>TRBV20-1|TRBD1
SAMGQLNTGELF
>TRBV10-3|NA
AISESPDRFYGYT
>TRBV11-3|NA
ASSGGRDYTYEQY
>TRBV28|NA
ASSLQFYEQY
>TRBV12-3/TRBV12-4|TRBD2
ASSFLTSGETQY
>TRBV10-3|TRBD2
AIRPTSGSIHEQF
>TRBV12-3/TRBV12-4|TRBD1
ASRTDRGDTGELF
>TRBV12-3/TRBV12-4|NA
ASSLVGTSDTQY
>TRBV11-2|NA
ASSLGFDSIYEQY
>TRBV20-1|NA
SATGTVEAF
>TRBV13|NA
ASRHISGAGANVLT
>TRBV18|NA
ASSPYGEQY
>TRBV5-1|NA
ASSLAGAGLYEQY
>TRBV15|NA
ATSRSSATNEKLF
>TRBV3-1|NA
ASGRGQWTYEQY
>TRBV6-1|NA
ASTQRQPLGGGYT
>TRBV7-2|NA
ASMGTGAEIYNEQF